This entry lists 26 T cell receptor beta chains sequenced from one sample in a study of shared clonotypes between healthy human individuals. Profiled with immunoSEQ multiplex PCR; TCRdb holds only in-frame clones, not every one. The table has 2.3 million or so clones, 80% to 95% seen once. What was sequenced was naive CD4+ T cells from PBMCs. Subset described: CD45RA+ positively selected. The receptor set was obtained from a man aged 18 to 29 in good health. Some clones in this sample may be carry-over from other donors' samples.

This rearrangement joins TRBV6-1 to TRBJ1-2, with 8 bases lining up with TRBD1. Looked up from germline, CDR1 is MNHNS and CDR2 is SASEGT. This CDR3 region has 14 residues. V lost 4 bases and J lost 2; bases outside the gene matches: 3. CDR3 residues: CASSVGTGNYGYTF. In nucleotides, the CDR3 is TGTGCCAGCAGTGTCGGGACAGGAAACTATGGCTACACCTTC.

The genes are TRBV11-2 and TRBJ1-1; D gene ambiguous. CDR3 length: 11 residues. V was trimmed by 6 bases and J by 11 bases, leaving 13 bases between them. Germline lookup yields CDR1 SGHAT and CDR2 FQNNGV. CDR3 DNA: TGTGCCAGCAGGGACGGCGATGGGGCTTTCTTT. The encoded protein is CASRDGDGAFF.

This chain connects TRBV6-5 to TRBJ2-7; no clear D gene. Germline V CDR1 and CDR2: MNHEY, SVGAGI. The length of the CDR3 is 10 residues. V was pared by 8 bases and J by 6 bases, with 8 bases between. As DNA, the CDR3 is TGTGCCAGCCGCCTGGTCGAGCAGTACTTC. Translating gives CASRLVEQYF.

The rearrangement links TRBV28 to TRBJ2-4, with D perhaps TRBD2 (6 bases). The germline V and J ends were trimmed by 2 bases and 4 bases, with 12 bases remaining between them. The CDR3 contains 15 residues. Germline assignment: CDR1 MDHEN and CDR2 SYDVKM. CDR3 protein: CASSLRISGKNIQYF. The CDR3 bases are TGTGCCAGCAGTTTACGGATCAGCGGGAAAAACATTCAGTACTTC.

The chain recombines TRBV9 with TRBJ2-1; 9 bases agree with TRBD2. In germline, CDR1 is SGDLS, CDR2 YYNGEE. CDR3 length: 16 amino acids. J lost 1 base, V lost 0 bases, and 2 bases had no gene match. In DNA form, the CDR3 reads TGTGCCAGCAGCGTAGGAAGCGGGAGGTCCTACAATGAGCAGTTCTTC. Translated: CASSVGSGRSYNEQFF.

This chain links TRBV7-9 with TRBJ2-1; 7 positions match TRBD2. With V trimmed by 6 bases and J by 3 bases, 8 bases remained unmatched. There are 15 residues in the CDR3. Germline-derived CDR1 and CDR2 are SEHNR and FQNEAQ (reference sequence). The CDR3 DNA sequence: TGTGCCAGCAGTTTGGGGGGGACGCGCTACAATGAGCAGTTCTTC. Translation gives CASSLGGTRYNEQFF.

This rearrangement joins TRBV6-5 to TRBJ2-4, with 9 bases identical to TRBD1. The CDR3 covers 15 residues. Germline V gene sequence: CDR1 MNHEY, CDR2 SVGAGI. J gave up 8 bases and V 5 bases, and 10 bases lay outside the gene matches. The CDR3 DNA reads as TGTGCCAGCAGTAAAATGGGACAGGGAATATACATTCAGTACTTC. Amino acids: CASSKMGQGIYIQYF.

The chain is built from TRBV4-3 and TRBJ1-5; D not resolved. Trimming cost V 0 bases and J 1 base, with 16 bases left between them. The germline V gene has CDR1 LGHNA and CDR2 YSLEER. This CDR3 contains 18 residues. The CDR3 sequence: CASSQDYLGIWSNQPQHF. The CDR3 DNA sequence: TGCGCCAGCAGCCAAGATTACCTTGGGATTTGGAGCAATCAGCCCCAGCATTTT.

The genes are TRBV4-3 and TRBJ2-5; D uncertain. The DNA matches TRBJ2-7 better at its end, which makes the J call doubtful. This CDR3 comprises 14 residues. Germline CDR1 reads LGHNA; CDR2 reads YSLEER. The DNA of the CDR3 is TGCGCCAGCAGCCAAGATGTGCGGTCCTACGAGCAGTACTTC. It specifies CASSQDVRSYEQYF.

CDR3 nucleotide sequence: TGTGCCAGCAGTTTCCCTAGGGGGGGAGCTAATGAAAAACTGTTTTTT. Its protein is CASSFPRGGANEKLFF. V gene TRBV28 combines with J gene TRBJ1-4; maybe TRBD1 (6 bases). V was pared by 3 bases and J by 3 bases, with 14 bases between. The CDR3 runs to 16 residues. CDR1 is MDHEN, CDR2 SYDVKM, per germline. The entire variable domain, with the rest obtained from reference TRBV28 and TRBJ1-4, is as follows: DVKVTQSSRYLVKRTGEKVFLECVQDMDHENMFWYRQDPGLGLRLIYFSYDVKMKEKGDIPEGYSVSREKKERFSLILESASTNQTSMYLCASSFPRGGANEKLFFGSGTQLSVL.

This clone was picked up one time. The rearrangement uses TRBV4-3 and TRBJ1-2; TRBD1 agrees at 7 bases. The germline CDR1 and CDR2 sequences are LGHNA and YSLEER. V lost 1 base, J lost 8 bases, and 7 bases stayed unmatched. The CDR3 runs to 14 residues. The CDR3 DNA reads as TGCGCCAGCAGCCAAGGGCAGGGGGGTGCGGGCTACACCTTC. Translating it yields CASSQGQGGAGYTF.

The chain carries TRBV2 and TRBJ1-2, with a possible D match to TRBD1 (5 bases). V lost 2 bases, J lost 2 bases, and 9 bases lay in between. Looked up from germline, CDR1 is SNHLY and CDR2 is FYNNEI. The CDR3 totals 14 residues. The CDR3 is CASSELGVNYGYTF. The CDR3 DNA follows: TGTGCCAGCAGTGAACTGGGGGTAAACTATGGCTACACCTTC.

The chain joins TRBV9 to TRBJ1-1, with TRBD1 as a possible D gene (5 bases). V lost 3 bases, J lost 4 bases, and 13 bases lay in between. Germline V lookup: CDR1 SGDLS, CDR2 YYNGEE. The CDR3 loop spans 14 amino acids. CDR3: CASSAQPGGTEAFF. For the CDR3, the DNA is TGTGCCAGCAGCGCACAACCCGGGGGCACTGAAGCTTTCTTT.

Worth noting for this clone: The same CDR3 can be traced to other DNA sequences in this sample. The chain recombines TRBV7-9 with TRBJ2-3, with D tentatively TRBD2 (6 bases). Trimming cost V 5 bases and J 1 base, with 13 bases left between them. Per germline, CDR1 SEHNR and CDR2 FQNEAQ (reference sequence). The CDR3 has 15 residues. The CDR3 DNA follows: TGTGCCAGCAGCCCCGGGACTTCAGGCACAGATACGCAGTATTTT. Residues: CASSPGTSGTDTQYF.

The rearrangement uses TRBV28 and TRBJ2-1; TRBD1 matches at 8 bases. V shed 8 bases, J shed 8 bases, and the junction held 11 bases outside the gene matches. The CDR3 length is 14 residues. The V gene's germline CDR1 is MDHEN and CDR2 SYDVKM. The CDR3 reads CASLTDREVDEQFF. The CDR3 DNA reads TGTGCCAGCCTTACGGACAGGGAGGTCGATGAGCAGTTCTTC.

J is TRBJ2-1 and V is TRBV7-6; D may be TRBD1 or TRBD2 (6 bases each). The CDR3 has 16 residues. Per the germline V gene, CDR1 is SGHVS and CDR2 is FNYEAQ. With 5 bases removed from V and 2 bases from J, the gap between germline ends came to 16 bases. The CDR3, as DNA: TGTGCCAGCAGCATGGGCGAGGGGGGCACCTACAATGAGCAGTTCTTC. The encoded protein is CASSMGEGGTYNEQFF. The full variable domain, with the rest looked up from reference TRBV7-6 and TRBJ2-1, is GAGVSQSPRYKVTKRGQDVALRCDPISGHVSLYWYRQALGQGPEFLTYFNYEAQQDKSGLPNDRFSAERPEGSISTLTIQRTEQRDSAMYRCASSMGEGGTYNEQFFGPGTRLTVL.

CDR3 region: CASSPRSREQAFF. DNA of the CDR3: TGCGCCAGCAGTCCAAGATCAAGGGAACAAGCTTTCTTT. V and J are TRBV4-3 and TRBJ1-1; D gene ambiguous. The CDR3 is 13 residues long. Germline V gene sequence: CDR1 LGHNA, CDR2 YSLEER. The germline V and J ends were trimmed by 6 bases and 9 bases, with 17 bases remaining between them.

The J gene is TRBJ1-1, the V gene TRBV7-9, with D possibly TRBD1 on 5 matching bases. V dropped 5 bases and J dropped 0 bases, with 10 bases sitting between them. Germline assignment: CDR1 SEHNR and CDR2 FQNEAQ (reference sequence). This CDR3 has 14 amino acids. The CDR3 region has the DNA TGTGCCAGCAGCCAAGGGACCATGAACACTGAAGCTTTCTTT. Protein sequence: CASSQGTMNTEAFF.

J is TRBJ2-2 and V is TRBV7-9, with TRBD1 as a possible D gene (6 bases). Germline CDR1 is SEHNR and CDR2 is FQNEAQ (reference sequence). Trimming cost V 6 bases and J 6 bases, with 20 bases left between them. The CDR3 has 16 amino acids. DNA for the CDR3: TGTGCCAGCAGGGGGACGGACAGACTTCCACCCGGGGAGCTGTTTTTT. Translation: CASRGTDRLPPGELFF. Full variable domain (remainder filled in from reference TRBV7-9 and TRBJ2-2): DTGVSQNPRHKITKRGQNVTFRCDPISEHNRLYWYRQTLGQGPEFLTYFQNEAQLEKSRLLSDRFSAERPKGSFSTLEIQRTEQGDSAMYLCASRGTDRLPPGELFFGEGSRLTVL.

The V and J genes are TRBV9 and TRBJ2-3, with 8 bases lining up with TRBD1. The CDR3 contains 15 residues. In germline, CDR1 is SGDLS, CDR2 YYNGEE. V lost 3 bases, J lost 4 bases, and 7 bases stayed unmatched. The CDR3 spells CASSGQGLYADTQYF. As DNA, the CDR3 is TGTGCCAGCAGCGGACAGGGGTTGTACGCAGATACGCAGTATTTT.

The chain employs TRBV27 and TRBJ1-1, with D possibly TRBD1 on 5 matching bases. The CDR3 consists of 13 residues. V was clipped by 11 bases and J by 4 bases, with 17 bases between them. CDR1 and CDR2 from the germline V gene are MNHEY and SMNVEV (reference sequence). CDR3 in DNA: TGTGCCTCAAGCCGGGGGTACGGCACTGAAGCTTTCTTT. It is translated as CASSRGYGTEAFF.

This chain connects TRBV7-8 to TRBJ2-4; 9 bases align to TRBD2. CDR1 is SGHVS, CDR2 FQNEAQ, per germline. The J segment lost 4 bases and the V segment lost 5 bases, leaving 18 bases of the junction unmatched. The CDR3 is 19 residues long. Here the CDR3 reads CASSTRTSATIREKNIQYF. The CDR3 DNA sequence: TGTGCCAGCAGCACCCGGACTAGCGCCACCATTAGGGAAAAAAACATTCAGTACTTC. Full variable domain (rest looked up from reference TRBV7-8 and TRBJ2-4): GAGVSQSPRYKVAKRGQDVALRCDPISGHVSLFWYQQALGQGPEFLTYFQNEAQLDKSGLPSDRFFAERPEGSVSTLKIQRTQQEDSAVYLCASSTRTSATIREKNIQYFGAGTRLSVL.

The chain employs TRBV4-1 and TRBJ1-2; TRBD1 matches at 7 bases. CDR3 length: 14 residues. Losses at the gene ends were 0 bases for V and 8 bases for J; bases not matched to a gene: 6. Germline CDR1 and CDR2: MGHRA and YSYEKL. The CDR3 spells CASSQDRGGVGYTF. The CDR3, as DNA: TGCGCCAGCAGCCAAGATAGAGGGGGCGTCGGCTACACCTTC.

V is TRBV30 and J is TRBJ1-4; D gene unclear. V was cut by 1 base and J by 1 base, with 4 bases left in between. The germline V gene has CDR1 GTSNPN and CDR2 SVGIG (reference sequence). The CDR3 spans 13 residues. The CDR3 here is CAWSGLTNEKLFF. For the CDR3, the DNA is TGTGCCTGGAGTGGGTTAACTAATGAAAAACTGTTTTTT.

The V and J genes are TRBV5-8 and TRBJ2-5; maybe TRBD1 (6 bases). CDR3 length: 15 amino acids. The V gene lost 4 bases and the J gene lost 1 base, with 14 bases spanning the gap. In germline, CDR1 is SGHTS, CDR2 YDEGEE. As DNA, the CDR3 is TGTGCCAGCAGCGCGAGGACAGCGACCCAAGAGACCCAGTACTTC. Translation gives CASSARTATQETQYF. Based on the CDR3 plus reference TRBV5-8 and TRBJ2-5, the full variable domain is EAGVTQSPTHLIKTRGQQATLRCSPISGHTSVYWYQQALGLGLQFLLWYDEGEERNRGNFPPRFSGRQFPNYSSELNVNALELEDSALYLCASSARTATQETQYFGPGTRLLVL.

The gene calls are TRBV18 and TRBJ1-1; D might be TRBD1 (5 bases). Germline-derived CDR1 and CDR2 are KGHSH and LQKENI. This CDR3 spans 17 amino acids. V was trimmed by 2 bases and J by 11 bases, leaving 27 bases between them. The CDR3 DNA sequence: TGTGCCAGCTCACCAGAATCGAGCAGGGTCCCCTCCCCTTCGGCTTTCTTT. Translated: CASSPESSRVPSPSAFF.